The 28 T cell receptor beta chains given below trace back to one sample, sequenced in a study of T cell responses to AZD1222 COVID-19 vaccine. Libraries were prepared by immunoSEQ multiplex PCR; TCRdb keeps only in-frame clonotypes and omits some of them. This table holds under 150,000 clones, around 90% found once. The source was peripheral blood, collected 28 days after the second AZD1222 dose. Receptors originate from an adult who received the AZD1222 COVID-19 vaccine.

V usage is TRBV6-5 and J usage is TRBJ1-5; no reliable D call. The CDR3 is made up of 14 amino acids. Trimming stripped 7 bases from V and 0 bases from J, with 10 bases between. The germline V gene encodes CDR1 MNHEY and CDR2 SVGAGI. As DNA, the CDR3 is TGTGCCAGCAATCAAATGAATAGCAATCAGCCCCAGCATTTT. Translation gives CASNQMNSNQPQHF.

The chain is built from TRBV7-6 and TRBJ2-7, with D unclear. The length of the CDR3 is 13 residues. Germline CDR1 SGHVS, CDR2 FNYEAQ. Trimming took 0 bases from V and 4 from J, leaving 7 bases between them. The CDR3: CASSLALTYEQYF. CDR3 DNA: TGTGCCAGCAGCTTAGCGCTAACGTACGAGCAGTACTTC.

V gene TRBV5-1 combines with J gene TRBJ2-1; 11 bases line up with TRBD2. CDR3 length: 14 amino acids. V was clipped by 4 bases and J by 5 bases; unmatched bases: 2. CDR1 and CDR2 (germline): SGHRS, YFSETQ. CDR3 DNA: TGCGCCAGCAGCGCTAGCGGGGGGAACAATGAGCAGTTCTTC. Protein product: CASSASGGNNEQFF.

The chain joins TRBV19 to TRBJ1-4; maybe TRBD1 (5 bases). Germline V gene lookup returns CDR1 LNHDA and CDR2 SQIVND (reference sequence). V lost 5 bases and J lost 4, with 14 bases in between. The CDR3 covers 15 residues. CDR3 protein: CASSPPGRINEKLFF. The CDR3 nucleotides read TGTGCCAGTAGTCCGCCGGGACGGATTAATGAAAAACTGTTTTTT.

The chain couples TRBV6-4 to TRBJ2-1; D may be TRBD1 (6 bases). This CDR3 is built from 14 residues. Germline V CDR1 and CDR2: MRHNA, SNTAGT. The ends were cut back, 2 bases at V and 6 bases at J, with 11 bases in the middle. This chain's CDR3 is CASSDQGPSNEQFF. CDR3 bases: TGTGCCAGCAGTGACCAGGGGCCAAGCAATGAGCAGTTCTTC.

The chain employs TRBV5-4 and TRBJ2-3; 14 bases match TRBD2. CDR1 is SGHNT and CDR2 is YYREEE in the germline V gene (reference sequence). V was clipped by 4 bases and J by 4 bases; unmatched bases: 5. This CDR3 spans 16 amino acids. The CDR3 nucleotides are TGTGCCAGCAGCACGGGACTAGCGGGGGCGGCAGATACGCAGTATTTT. Translated: CASSTGLAGAADTQYF.

The V call is TRBV28, the J call TRBJ1-5; 8 bases line up with TRBD1. V gave up 6 bases and J gave up 3 bases; unmatched junction bases: 4. Germline values: CDR1 MDHEN, CDR2 SYDVKM. The CDR3 totals 14 residues. The CDR3 DNA is TGTGCCAGCAGCTGGGACAGGTACAATCAGCCCCAGCATTTT. It encodes CASSWDRYNQPQHF.

This clone was observed a handful of times. This chain's CDR3 is CASSPGTAFNYGYTF. CDR3 nucleotides: TGTGCCAGCAGCCCCGGGACAGCCTTTAACTATGGCTACACCTTC. The V and J genes are TRBV7-2 and TRBJ1-2; 7 bases align to TRBD1. CDR1 and CDR2 from the germline V gene are SGHTA and FQGNSA. The CDR3 has 15 residues. The V segment lost 5 bases and the J segment 1 base; nucleotides outside the gene matches: 7.

This chain joins TRBV6-2 or TRBV6-3 and TRBJ2-7; D is ambiguous. The CDR3 totals 12 residues. The germline gives CDR1 MNHEY, CDR2 SVGEGT. The ends were cut back, 4 bases at V and 2 bases at J, with 6 bases in the middle. In nucleotides, the CDR3 is TGTGCCAGCAGTTCCAACCCCTACGAGCAGTACTTC. Its translation: CASSSNPYEQYF.

A single count supports this clone. This chain joins TRBV27 and TRBJ2-7; weak D call: TRBD1 (5 bases). The CDR3 covers 14 residues. V lost 0 bases and J lost 5, with 11 bases in between. Germline CDR1 MNHEY, CDR2 SMNVEV (reference sequence). The DNA of the CDR3 is TGTGCCAGCAGTTTATCTAGGGGCAGGGACGAGCAGTACTTC. This codes for CASSLSRGRDEQYF.

V usage is TRBV19 and J usage is TRBJ1-5, with D perhaps matching TRBD1 (6 bases). The germline gives CDR1 LNHDA, CDR2 SQIVND (reference sequence). Trimming removed 4 bases at V and 11 bases at J, with 18 bases between. CDR3 size: 14 residues. For the CDR3, the DNA is TGTGCCAGTAGTACCGGGGGGGCATCAAGCACCCAGCATTTT. Translation gives CASSTGGASSTQHF.

The rearrangement joins TRBV18 to TRBJ1-1; maybe TRBD1 (5 bases). Germline V gene data show CDR1 as KGHSH and CDR2 as LQKENI. The V gene lost 2 bases and the J gene lost 2 bases, with 15 bases spanning the gap. The CDR3 sequence is 16 residues long. CDR3 residues: CASSPEKGTINTEAFF. The CDR3 DNA reads TGTGCCAGCTCACCAGAAAAGGGGACGATTAACACTGAAGCTTTCTTT.

The V and J genes are TRBV28 and TRBJ1-2, with D perhaps TRBD1 (6 bases). The CDR3 consists of 11 residues. Germline V gene sequence: CDR1 MDHEN, CDR2 SYDVKM. The CDR3 DNA follows: TGTGGATCAGGGGTTAACTATGGCTACACCTTC. Its translation is CGSGVNYGYTF.

V and J are TRBV14 and TRBJ2-7; 9 nucleotides agree with TRBD1. The CDR3 has 16 residues. In germline, CDR1 is SGHDN, CDR2 FVKESK. Trimming at V came to 4 bases and at J to 5 bases, leaving 12 bases not matched to a gene. The CDR3 DNA reads as TGTGCCAGCAGCCCAGTACCCGCGGGACAGGGAAACGAGCAGTACTTC. Residues: CASSPVPAGQGNEQYF.

This chain links TRBV6-6 with TRBJ1-1; no clear D. The CDR3 is made up of 12 amino acids. V lost 6 bases and J 1 base, leaving 6 bases between the germline ends. In germline, CDR1 is MNHNY, CDR2 SVGAGI (reference sequence). CDR3 nucleotides: TGTGCCAGCAGGACCCGGAACACTGAAGCTTTCTTT. Translation: CASRTRNTEAFF.

Of note for this clone: The junction differs from germline at one of its ends, possibly a read error. The rearrangement links TRBV7-7 to TRBJ2-5, with TRBD2 matching over 8 bases. Germline CDR1 reads SSHAT; CDR2 reads FNYEAQ (reference sequence). The CDR3 has 14 residues. DNA of the CDR3: TGTGCTAGCAGCTTTAGCGGGGAACGAGAGACCCAGTACTTC. Translating gives CASSFSGERETQYF. The variable domain in full, with the rest retrieved from reference TRBV7-7 and TRBJ2-5, is GAGVSQSPRYKVTKRGQDVTLRCDPISSHATLYWYQQALGQGPEFLTYFNYEAQPDKSGLPSDRFSAERPEGSISTLTIQRTEQRDSAMYRCASSFSGERETQYFGPGTRLLVL.

This chain links TRBV10-3 with TRBJ2-3, with 13 bases matching TRBD2. Germline assignment: CDR1 ENHRY and CDR2 SYGVKD. This CDR3 has 15 amino acids. Trimming at V came to 6 bases and at J to 5 bases, leaving 5 bases not matched to a gene. This chain's CDR3 is CAIRSTSGGIDTQYF. As DNA, the CDR3 is TGTGCCATCAGATCGACTAGCGGGGGGATAGATACGCAGTATTTT.

The chain has TRBV21-1 and TRBJ1-3. TRBV21-1 is recorded as a pseudogene. This CDR3 has 21 amino acids. This CDR3 reads CARSPLFSGSKQFHSGNTIYF. The CDR3 DNA reads TGTGCCAGAAGTCCCCTTTTCTCCGGGAGTAAACAGTTCCACTCTGGAAACACCATATATTTT.

This rearrangement joins TRBV19 to TRBJ1-5; D uncertain. Trimming cost V 1 base and J 7 bases, with 14 bases left between them. CDR3 length: 15 amino acids. Germline V gives CDR1 LNHDA, CDR2 SQIVND (reference sequence). CDR3 DNA sequence: TGTGCCAGTAGTATAGGGGGTCTAACGAGGCAGCCCCAGCATTTT. Translation gives CASSIGGLTRQPQHF.

This sequence joins TRBV30 and TRBJ1-5; 8 bases are shared with TRBD1. The trim removed 2 bases at V and 4 bases at J, leaving 13 bases unmatched. The CDR3 runs 17 residues. CDR1 and CDR2 from the germline V gene are GTSNPN and SVGIG (reference sequence). The CDR3 DNA reads TGTGCCTGGAGTAATGGGTTAATAGGGACAGGAAATCAGCCCCAGCATTTT. This gives the protein CAWSNGLIGTGNQPQHF.

The chain recombines TRBV5-6 with TRBJ1-1, with D hard to call. V shed 4 bases and J shed 8 bases, with 18 bases lying between them. CDR1 SGHDT and CDR2 YYEEEE come from the germline V gene. This CDR3 has 14 amino acids. The CDR3 sequence: CASSPIHSRLEAFF. The DNA of the CDR3 is TGTGCCAGCAGCCCTATACACTCACGGCTGGAAGCTTTCTTT.

This clone was counted between two and nine times. The genes are TRBV5-1 and TRBJ1-2, with 8 bases aligning to TRBD1. Germline CDR1 reads SGHRS; CDR2 reads YFSETQ. Trimming cost V 5 bases and J 4 bases; bases outside gene matches: 10. CDR3 length: 15 amino acids. The CDR3 is CASRDRGGGSYGYTF. Written as DNA, the CDR3 is TGCGCCAGCAGAGACAGGGGTGGGGGTTCCTATGGCTACACCTTC.

The chain employs TRBV5-8 and TRBJ1-5; 8 bases map to TRBD1. Germline loops: CDR1 SGHTS, CDR2 YDEGEE. This CDR3 spans 19 amino acids. With V trimmed by 0 bases and J by 0 bases, 11 bases remained unmatched. The CDR3 DNA reads as TGTGCCAGCAGCTTGGACAGGGGGGGCTCCCTTTATAGCAATCAGCCCCAGCATTTT. This encodes CASSLDRGGSLYSNQPQHF.

The V gene is TRBV12-3 or TRBV12-4, the J gene TRBJ1-5; D is undetermined. CDR3 length: 12 amino acids. Trimming took off 5 bases at V and 9 bases at J, with 11 bases between the two ends. Here the CDR3 reads CASSDLEGPQHF. As DNA, the CDR3 is TGTGCCAGCAGTGATTTAGAGGGGCCCCAGCATTTT.

The V and J genes are TRBV30 and TRBJ1-2, with D unclear. With 0 bases removed from V and 12 bases from J, the gap between germline ends came to 14 bases. The CDR3 runs to 12 residues. Per germline, CDR1 GTSNPN and CDR2 SVGIG (reference sequence). CDR3 sequence (DNA): TGTGCCTGGAGTGTGAGGGAAATAGCTGACACCTTC. Translating it yields CAWSVREIADTF.

The chain combines TRBV15 with TRBJ1-2; D unresolved. Trimming took off 3 bases at V and 1 base at J, with 9 bases between the two ends. The CDR3 runs 14 residues. The germline CDR1 and CDR2 sequences are LNHNV and YYDKDF (reference sequence). The CDR3 loop reads CATSRQKNNYGYTF. Here the CDR3 DNA reads TGTGCCACCAGCAGGCAGAAAAATAACTATGGCTACACCTTC.

The J gene is TRBJ1-6, the V gene TRBV5-1; D unclear. The V gene's germline CDR1 is SGHRS and CDR2 YFSETQ. Deletions cut 1 base from V and 7 bases from J, with 12 bases between. CDR3 size: 15 residues. DNA of the CDR3: TGCGCCAGCAGCTTGTCCGGACCCAAGAATTCACCCCTCCACTTT. Its protein product is CASSLSGPKNSPLHF.

The chain employs TRBV6-2 or TRBV6-3 and TRBJ2-2, with 9 bases matching TRBD2. The germline CDR1 and CDR2 sequences are MNHEY and SVGEGT. The CDR3 is made up of 18 amino acids. Losses at the gene ends were 2 bases for V and 0 bases for J; bases not matched to a gene: 7. Here the CDR3 reads CASSYGRGGRSNTGELFF. CDR3 DNA sequence: TGTGCCAGCAGTTACGGGCGGGGGGGCCGATCGAACACCGGGGAGCTGTTTTTT.